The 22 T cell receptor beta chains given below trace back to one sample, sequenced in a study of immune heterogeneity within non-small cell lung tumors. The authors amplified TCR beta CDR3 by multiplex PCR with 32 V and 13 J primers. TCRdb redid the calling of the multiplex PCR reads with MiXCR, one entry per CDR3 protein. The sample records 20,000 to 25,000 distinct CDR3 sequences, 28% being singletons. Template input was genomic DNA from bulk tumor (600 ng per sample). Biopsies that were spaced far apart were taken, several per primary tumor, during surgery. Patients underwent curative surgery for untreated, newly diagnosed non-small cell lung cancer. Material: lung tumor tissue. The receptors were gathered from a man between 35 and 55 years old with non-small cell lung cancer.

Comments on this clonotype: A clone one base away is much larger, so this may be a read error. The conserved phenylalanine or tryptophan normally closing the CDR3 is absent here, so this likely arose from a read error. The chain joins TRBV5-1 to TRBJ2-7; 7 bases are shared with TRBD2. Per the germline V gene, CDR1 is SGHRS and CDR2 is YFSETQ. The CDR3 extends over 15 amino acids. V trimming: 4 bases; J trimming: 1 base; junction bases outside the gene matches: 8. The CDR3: CASSPGGGGSYEQYS. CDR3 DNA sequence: TGCGCCAGCAGCCCGGGCGGGGGAGGATCCTACGAGCAGTACTCC.

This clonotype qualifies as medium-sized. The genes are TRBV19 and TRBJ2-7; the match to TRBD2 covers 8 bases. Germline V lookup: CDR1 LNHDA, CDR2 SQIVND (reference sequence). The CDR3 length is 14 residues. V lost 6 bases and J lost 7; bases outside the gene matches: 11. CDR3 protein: CASSWTGGPQEQYF. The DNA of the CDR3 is TGTGCCAGTAGCTGGACGGGAGGGCCTCAGGAGCAGTACTTC. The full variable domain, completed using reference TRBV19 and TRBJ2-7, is DGGITQSPKYLFRKEGQNVTLSCEQNLNHDAMYWYRQDPGQGLRLIYYSQIVNDFQKGDIAEGYSVSREKKESFPLTVTSAQKNPTAFYLCASSWTGGPQEQYFGPGTRLTVT.

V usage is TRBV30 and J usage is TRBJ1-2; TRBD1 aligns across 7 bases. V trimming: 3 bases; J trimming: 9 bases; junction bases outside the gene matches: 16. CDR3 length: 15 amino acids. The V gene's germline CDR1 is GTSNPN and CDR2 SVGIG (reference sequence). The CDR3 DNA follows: TGTGCCTGGAGCGGGGGACAGAGCCCGTTCGGAAGCTACACCTTC. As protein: CAWSGGQSPFGSYTF. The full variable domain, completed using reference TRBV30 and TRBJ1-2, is SQTIHQWPATLVQPVGSPLSLECTVEGTSNPNLYWYRQAAGRGLQLLFYSVGIGQISSEVPQNLSASRPQDRQFILSSKKLLLSDSGFYLCAWSGGQSPFGSYTFGSGTRLTVV.

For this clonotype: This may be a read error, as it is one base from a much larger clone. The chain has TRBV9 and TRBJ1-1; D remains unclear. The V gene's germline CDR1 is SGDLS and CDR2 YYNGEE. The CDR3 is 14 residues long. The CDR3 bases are TGTGACAGCAGCGTAGTAGACCTAGGCACTGAAGCTTTCTTT. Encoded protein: CDSSVVDLGTEAFF.

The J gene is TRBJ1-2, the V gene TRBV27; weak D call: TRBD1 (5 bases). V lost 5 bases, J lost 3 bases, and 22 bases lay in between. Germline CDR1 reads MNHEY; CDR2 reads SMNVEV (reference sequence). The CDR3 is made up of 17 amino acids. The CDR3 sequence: CASSLTSGTANHYGYTF. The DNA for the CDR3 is TGTGCCAGCAGTCTAACCTCCGGGACCGCCAACCACTATGGCTACACCTTC.

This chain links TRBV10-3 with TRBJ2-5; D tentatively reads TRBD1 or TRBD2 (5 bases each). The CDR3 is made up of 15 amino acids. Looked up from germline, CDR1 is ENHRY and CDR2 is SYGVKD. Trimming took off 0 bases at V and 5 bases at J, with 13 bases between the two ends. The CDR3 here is CAISESKGTGETQYF. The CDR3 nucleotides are TGTGCCATCAGTGAGTCGAAGGGGACGGGCGAGACCCAGTACTTC.

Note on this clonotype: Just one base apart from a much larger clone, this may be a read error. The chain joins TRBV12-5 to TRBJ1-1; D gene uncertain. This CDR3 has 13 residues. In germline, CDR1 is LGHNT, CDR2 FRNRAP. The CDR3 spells CVSGADSNTEAFF. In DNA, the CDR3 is TGTGTTAGTGGTGCGGACTCGAATACTGAAGCTTTCTTT.

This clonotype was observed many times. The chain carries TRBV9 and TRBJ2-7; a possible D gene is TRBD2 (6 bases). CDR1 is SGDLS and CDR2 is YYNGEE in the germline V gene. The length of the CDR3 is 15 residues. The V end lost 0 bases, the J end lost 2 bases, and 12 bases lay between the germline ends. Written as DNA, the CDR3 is TGTGCCAGCAGCGTAGGGCCGGGAGAGACCTACGAGCAGTACTTC. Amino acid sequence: CASSVGPGETYEQYF.

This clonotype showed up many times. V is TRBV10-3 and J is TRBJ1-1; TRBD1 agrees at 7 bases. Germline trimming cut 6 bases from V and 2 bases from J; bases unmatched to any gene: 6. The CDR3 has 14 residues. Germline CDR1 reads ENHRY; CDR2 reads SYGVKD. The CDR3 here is CAIRSRQGNTEAFF. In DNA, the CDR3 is TGTGCCATCAGATCTCGACAGGGTAACACTGAAGCTTTCTTT.

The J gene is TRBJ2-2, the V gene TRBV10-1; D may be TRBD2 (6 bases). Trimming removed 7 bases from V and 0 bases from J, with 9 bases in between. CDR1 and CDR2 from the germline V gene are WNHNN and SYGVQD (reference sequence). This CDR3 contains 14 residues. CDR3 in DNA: TGCGCCAGCACGGAGGGGACGAACACCGGGGAGCTGTTTTTT. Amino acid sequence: CASTEGTNTGELFF.

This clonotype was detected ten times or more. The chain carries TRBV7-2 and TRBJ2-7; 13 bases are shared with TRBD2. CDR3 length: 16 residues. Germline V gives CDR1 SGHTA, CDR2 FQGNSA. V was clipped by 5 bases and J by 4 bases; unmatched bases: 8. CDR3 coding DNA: TGTGCCAGCAGCCCGTCGACTAGCGGGAGGATGTACGAGCAGTACTTC. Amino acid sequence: CASSPSTSGRMYEQYF.

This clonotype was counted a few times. The chain's CDR3 is CAITDREENEQFF. The CDR3 DNA reads TGTGCCATCACTGACAGGGAAGAAAATGAGCAGTTCTTC. V and J are TRBV10-3 and TRBJ2-1; the match to TRBD1 covers 7 bases. The CDR3 runs 13 residues. Germline CDR1 ENHRY, CDR2 SYGVKD. Germline trimming cut 7 bases from V and 7 bases from J; bases unmatched to any gene: 7.

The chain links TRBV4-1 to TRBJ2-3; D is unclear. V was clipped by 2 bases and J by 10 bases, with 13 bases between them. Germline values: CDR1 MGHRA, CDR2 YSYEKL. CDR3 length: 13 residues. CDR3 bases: TGCGCCAGCAGCCAAAGCTCGGAATACGCGCAGTATTTT. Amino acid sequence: CASSQSSEYAQYF.

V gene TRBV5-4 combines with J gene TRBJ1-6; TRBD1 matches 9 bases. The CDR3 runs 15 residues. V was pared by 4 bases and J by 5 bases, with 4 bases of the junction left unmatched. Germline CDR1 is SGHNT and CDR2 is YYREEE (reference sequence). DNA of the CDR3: TGTGCCAGCAGCCCAAGGACAGGGGATAATTCACCCCTCCACTTT. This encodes CASSPRTGDNSPLHF.

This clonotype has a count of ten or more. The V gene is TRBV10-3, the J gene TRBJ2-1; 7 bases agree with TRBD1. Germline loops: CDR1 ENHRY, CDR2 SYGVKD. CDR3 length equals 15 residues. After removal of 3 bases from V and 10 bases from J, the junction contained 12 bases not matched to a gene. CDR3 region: CAISEGGQAYGEQFF. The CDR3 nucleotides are TGTGCCATCAGTGAAGGAGGACAGGCCTACGGGGAGCAGTTCTTC.

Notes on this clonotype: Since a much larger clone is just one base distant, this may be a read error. As DNA, the CDR3 is TGCAGTGCTGGGGAGAGGGTGATCTATCAGCCCCAGCATTTT. Its translation is CSAGERVIYQPQHF. V and J are TRBV20-1 and TRBJ1-5; D gene uncertain. CDR1 and CDR2 (germline): DFQATT, SNEGSKA (reference sequence). This CDR3 comprises 14 residues. V was cut by 5 bases and J by 5 bases, with 16 bases left in between.

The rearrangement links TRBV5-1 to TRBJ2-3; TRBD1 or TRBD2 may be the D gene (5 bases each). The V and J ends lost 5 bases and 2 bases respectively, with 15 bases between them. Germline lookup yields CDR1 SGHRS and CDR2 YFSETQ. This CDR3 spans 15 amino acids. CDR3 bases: TGCGCCAGCAGACCCGGGACCTGGGACACAGATACGCAGTATTTT. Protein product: CASRPGTWDTDTQYF.

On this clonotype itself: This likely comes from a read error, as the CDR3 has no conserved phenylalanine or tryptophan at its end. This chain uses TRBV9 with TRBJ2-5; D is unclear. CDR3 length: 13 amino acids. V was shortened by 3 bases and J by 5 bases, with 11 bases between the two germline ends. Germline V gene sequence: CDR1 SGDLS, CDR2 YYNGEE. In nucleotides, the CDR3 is TGTGCCAGCAGCGGGATTGGGATGGAGACCCAGTACTCC. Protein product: CASSGIGMETQYS.

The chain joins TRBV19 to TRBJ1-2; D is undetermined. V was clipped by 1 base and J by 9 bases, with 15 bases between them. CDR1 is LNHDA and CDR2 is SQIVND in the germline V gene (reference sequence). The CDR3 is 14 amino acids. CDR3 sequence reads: CASSIGTSGGSYTF. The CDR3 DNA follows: TGTGCCAGTAGTATAGGAACCTCGGGAGGTAGCTACACCTTC. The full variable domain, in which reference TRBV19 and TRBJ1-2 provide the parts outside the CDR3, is DGGITQSPKYLFRKEGQNVTLSCEQNLNHDAMYWYRQDPGQGLRLIYYSQIVNDFQKGDIAEGYSVSREKKESFPLTVTSAQKNPTAFYLCASSIGTSGGSYTFGSGTRLTVV.

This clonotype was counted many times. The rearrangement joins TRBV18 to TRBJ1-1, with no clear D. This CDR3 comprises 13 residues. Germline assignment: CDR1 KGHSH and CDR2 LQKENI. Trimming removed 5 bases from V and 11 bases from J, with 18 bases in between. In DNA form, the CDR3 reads TGTGCCAGCTCAACCGGTACTACTACCCGGGCTTTCTTT. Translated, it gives CASSTGTTTRAFF.

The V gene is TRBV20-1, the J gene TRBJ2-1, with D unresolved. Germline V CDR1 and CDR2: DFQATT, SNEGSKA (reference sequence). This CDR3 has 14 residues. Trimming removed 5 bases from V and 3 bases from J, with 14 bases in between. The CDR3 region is CSAPSPARYNEQFF. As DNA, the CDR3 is TGCAGTGCTCCAAGCCCCGCACGCTACAATGAGCAGTTCTTC.

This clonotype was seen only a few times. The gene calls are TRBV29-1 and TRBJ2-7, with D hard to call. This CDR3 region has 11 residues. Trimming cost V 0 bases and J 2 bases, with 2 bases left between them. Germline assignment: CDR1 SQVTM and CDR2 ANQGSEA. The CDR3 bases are TGCAGCGTTGAAGACCCCTACGAGCAGTACTTC. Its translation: CSVEDPYEQYF.